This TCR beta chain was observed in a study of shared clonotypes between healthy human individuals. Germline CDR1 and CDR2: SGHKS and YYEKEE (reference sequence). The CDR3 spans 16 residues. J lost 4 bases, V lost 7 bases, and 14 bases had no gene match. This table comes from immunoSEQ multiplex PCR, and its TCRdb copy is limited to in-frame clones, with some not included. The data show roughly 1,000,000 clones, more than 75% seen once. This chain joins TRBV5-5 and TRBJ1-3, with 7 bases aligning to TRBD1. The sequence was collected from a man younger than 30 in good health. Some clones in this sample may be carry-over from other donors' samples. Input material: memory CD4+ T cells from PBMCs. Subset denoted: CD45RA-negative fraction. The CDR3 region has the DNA TGTGCCAGCCGATCCCAGACAGGGTTAGAAGGAAACACCATATATTTT. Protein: CASRSQTGLEGNTIYF. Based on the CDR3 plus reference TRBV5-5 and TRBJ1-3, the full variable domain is DAGVTQSPTHLIKTRGQQVTLRCSPISGHKSVSWYQQVLGQGPQFIFQYYEKEERGRGNFPDRFSARQFPNYSSELNVNALLLGDSALYLCASRSQTGLEGNTIYFGEGSWLTVV.